The rows below give T cell receptor beta chains drawn from one sample of a study of blood T cell repertoires in COVID-19. Generated by immunoSEQ multiplex PCR, the TCRdb table keeps only in-frame clones and is missing some. The data hold 200,000 to 300,000 clones, with roughly 77% observed a single time. The sequenced sample was peripheral blood. Receptor source: an elderly woman with acute or convalescent COVID-19. The CDR3 runs from the conserved cysteine through the conserved F or W. Each record gives: clone size, V gene, J gene, D gene, CDR3 protein, CDR3 DNA. A D gene is named only where the DNA matches it firmly. The listing skips clone size in some rows; elsewhere it reads once, few, many or a size class.

-	TRBV7-9	TRBJ2-3	-	CASSRGTAW	TGTGCCAGCAGCCGGGGGACGGCTTGG
-	TRBV3-1/TRBV3-2	TRBJ1-5	TRBD1	CASSQENSGTAQHF	TGTGCCAGCAGCCAAGAAAATTCGGGGACAGCCCAGCATTTT
once	TRBV2	TRBJ2-3	TRBD1	CASTGQDFTDTQYF	TGTGCCAGCACTGGACAGGACTTCACAGATACGCAGTATTTT
-	TRBV15	TRBJ1-1	-	CATSSRGLGNTEAFF	TGTGCCACCAGCAGTCGAGGGCTAGGAAACACTGAAGCTTTCTTT
once	TRBV6-5	TRBJ1-2	-	CASSTTGVYGYTF	TGTGCCAGCAGTACTACAGGAGTCTATGGCTACACCTTC
-	TRBV15	TRBJ2-1	TRBD1	CATSGLGTGVRFF	TGTGCCACCAGCGGACTCGGGACAGGGGTTCGGTTCTTC
-	TRBV9	TRBJ1-2	-	CASSVGTENYGYTF	TGTGCCAGCAGCGTAGGAACTGAGAACTATGGCTACACCTTC
-	TRBV7-3	TRBJ2-2	-	CASSLTGGTGLVFF	TGTGCCAGCAGCTTAACAGGGGGAACGGGATTGGTGTTTTTT
-	TRBV11-2	TRBJ1-3	-	CASSPMGRNTIYF	TGTGCCAGCAGCCCGATGGGCCGGAACACCATATATTTT
-	TRBV12-5	TRBJ2-7	TRBD1	CASGLVKTTGVSYEQYF	TGTGCTAGTGGTTTGGTAAAGACGACAGGGGTTTCCTACGAGCAGTACTTC
-	TRBV27	TRBJ1-2	TRBD1	CASSRTGGVFGYTF	TGTGCCAGCAGTAGGACAGGGGGCGTCTTTGGCTACACCTTC
-	TRBV4-1	TRBJ2-1	TRBD1	CASSQGGGQYNEQFF	TGCGCCAGCAGCCAAGGTGGGGGACAGTACAATGAGCAGTTCTTC
-	TRBV15	TRBJ1-5	-	CATSRDSVRSNQPQHF	TGTGCCACCAGCAGAGATTCCGTGCGGAGCAATCAGCCCCAGCATTTT
-	TRBV5-1	TRBJ2-3	-	CASSLAEGGATDTQYF	TGCGCCAGCAGCTTGGCCGAAGGCGGGGCCACAGATACGCAGTATTTT
few	TRBV20-1	TRBJ2-7	-	CSASPLSRTAASYEQYF	TGCAGTGCTAGTCCCCTTTCCAGGACAGCCGCCTCCTACGAGCAGTACTTC